The clone carrying this T cell receptor (beta chain) showed up just a few times. Each molecule of TCR cDNA was tagged with one unique molecular identifier. MiXCR, applied by TCRdb to the 5' RACE reads, yields one record per CDR3 protein. The data show 110,000 or so distinct CDR3 sequences, 10% to 11% seen once. This sample is part of a study of spatial heterogeneity in lung cancer. Study-level background: At a median of roughly 2 years after resection, follow-up PBMC samples were sequenced when available. Detection consistently captured more beta-chain sequences than alpha-chain sequences.

Germline V lookup: CDR1 SGDLS, CDR2 YYNGEE. The CDR3 consists of 14 residues. The V gene end was trimmed by 4 bases and the J gene end by 4 bases; junction bases not matched to a gene: 7. Time point meaning: blood at routine non-recurrence follow-up after resection. This sequence was found in a female donor with early-stage non-small cell lung cancer. The chain carries TRBV9 and TRBJ1-2; 7 bases line up with TRBD1. The source was PBMCs, collected at follow-up. The CDR3: CASSTGQLSYGYTF. The CDR3 DNA is TGTGCCAGCAGCACGGGACAGTTATCCTATGGCTACACCTTC.